This TCR beta chain was obtained from a study of blood T cell repertoires in COVID-19. Overall study: Donors in the United States, Italy and Spain gave samples during acute or convalescent COVID-19.

Authors' processing steps: The assay estimated nucleated cells by amplifying reference gene primers. Sequencing was performed with immunoSEQ multiplex PCR; in TCRdb, only in-frame clones are kept and a portion is missing. D and trimming were read from the DNA, whereas the V and J calls and clone size are those reported in that table. The sample gives some 330,000 clones, approximately 90% of which show up once; under 5% is in the top ten. This clone has only one observation. The CDR3 spans 15 residues. V was pared by 2 bases and J by 8 bases, with 10 bases of the junction left unmatched. The germline V gene has CDR1 SGHRS and CDR2 YFSETQ.

The chain links TRBV5-1 to TRBJ2-3, with TRBD2 matching 8 bases. The TCR originated in a woman between 50 and 59 years old with active or convalescent COVID-19. The sample taken for sequencing was peripheral blood. The CDR3 loop is CASSLLAERGGTQYF. The CDR3 coding sequence is TGCGCCAGCAGCTTACTAGCGGAGAGGGGGGGTACGCAGTATTTT.